The rows below give T cell receptor beta chains drawn from one sample of a study of blood T cell repertoires in COVID-19. Profiling relied on immunoSEQ multiplex PCR, and the TCRdb table lists in-frame clones only, not all of them. The sample has tens of thousands of clones; roughly 82% are singletons. Source material: peripheral blood. These receptors came from a man aged 55 to 70 with acute or convalescent COVID-19. The CDR3 runs from the conserved cysteine through the conserved F or W. The D gene is left open where the match is weak. A clone size is listed for some rows: how often the clone was seen (once, few, many), or a class if it is expanded.

>NA|TRBV28|NA|11|TRBJ1-1
TGTGCCAGTGGCCTGCCCACTGAAGCTTTCTTT
CASGLPTEAFF
>NA|TRBV12-3/TRBV12-4|NA|11|TRBJ1-2
TGTGCCAGCAGTTTAGTAGCTGGCTACACCTTC
CASSLVAGYTF
>NA|TRBV2|NA|14|TRBJ2-6
TGTGCCAGCTACAGGGACGGTGGGGCCAACGTCCTGACTTTC
CASYRDGGANVLTF
>NA|TRBV10-2|TRBD1|17|TRBJ1-4
TGCGCCAGCAGCGCAGGACAGGGGAGACCAACTAATGAAAAACTGTTTTTT
CASSAGQGRPTNEKLFF
>few|TRBV4-3|NA|15|TRBJ1-5
TGCGCCAGCAGCCAAGATCACAGGAATAATCAGCCCCAGCATTTT
CASSQDHRNNQPQHF
>NA|TRBV12-3/TRBV12-4|NA|13|TRBJ1-3
TGTGCCAGCAGACTCCCGAAGGGAGACACCATATATTTT
CASRLPKGDTIYF
>NA|TRBV25-1|NA|14|TRBJ2-1
TGTGCCAGCAGTGGTAGGGGGTTTTACAATGAGCAGTTCTTC
CASSGRGFYNEQFF
>NA|TRBV5-1|NA|15|TRBJ2-3
TGCGCCAGCAGCTTTCGGTCTAGGAGCACAGATACGCAGTATTTT
CASSFRSRSTDTQYF
>NA|TRBV27|TRBD1|17|TRBJ2-2
TGTGCCAGCAGTTTGGATCCGGGACAGGGAAACACCGGGGAGCTGTTTTTT
CASSLDPGQGNTGELFF
>NA|TRBV2|TRBD1|16|TRBJ1-6
TGTGCCAGCACCCCCCGGCGGACAGGCAATAATTCACCCCTCCACTTT
CASTPRRTGNNSPLHF
>NA|TRBV4-3|TRBD1|16|TRBJ1-2
TGCGCCAGCAGCCAAAAACAGGGGGCATACAACTATGGCTACACCTTC
CASSQKQGAYNYGYTF
>few|TRBV14|NA|16|TRBJ2-1
TGTGCCAGCAGCCCGCGACGGAGCGGCGTCTACAATGAGCAGTTCTTC
CASSPRRSGVYNEQFF
>NA|TRBV18|NA|18|TRBJ2-1
TGTGCCAGCTCACCTCCGGAGTTCGGAGTAGGAGGGGCAGGTGAGCAGTTCTTC
CASSPPEFGVGGAGEQFF
>NA|TRBV30|NA|11|TRBJ1-1
TGTGCCAGTATAAACTACACTGAAGCTTTCTTT
CASINYTEAFF
>NA|TRBV2|NA|14|TRBJ1-5
TGTGCCAGCACCCTCGGAAGGGGGAATCAGCCCCAGCATTTT
CASTLGRGNQPQHF
>NA|TRBV5-1|TRBD1|18|TRBJ1-6
TGCGCCAGCAGCTTGGCGGGACAGGGGAGCTCCTATAATTCACCCCTCCACTTT
CASSLAGQGSSYNSPLHF
>NA|TRBV7-8|TRBD1|18|TRBJ1-5
TGTGCCAGCAGCCTAAGGACAGGGCAAGGGGGGGTTAATCAGCCCCAGCATTTT
CASSLRTGQGGVNQPQHF
>NA|TRBV29-1|TRBD1|15|TRBJ1-4
TGCAGCGTTGAAGTAGCGGGACAGGGAAACGAAAAACTGTTTTTT
CSVEVAGQGNEKLFF
>NA|TRBV6-4|TRBD1|14|TRBJ1-1
TGTGCCAGCAGAAGGACAGGTAGGAACACTGAAGCTTTCTTT
CASRRTGRNTEAFF
>few|TRBV7-9|TRBD1|17|TRBJ1-2
TGTGCCAGCAGCTTACAGGCGGGTGCAGGGGGAGCCTATGGCTACACCTTC
CASSLQAGAGGAYGYTF
>few|TRBV12-3/TRBV12-4|NA|13|TRBJ2-1
TGTGCCAGCAGTTTCGACAGAAACAATGAGCAGTTCTTC
CASSFDRNNEQFF
>few|TRBV6-6|TRBD1|12|TRBJ1-2
TGTGCCAGCAGTTGGACAGGGGAGGGCTACACCTTC
CASSWTGEGYTF
>NA|TRBV29-1|NA|11|TRBJ1-2
TGCAGCGCATGGACAGAGGACGGCTACACCTTC
CSAWTEDGYTF
>NA|TRBV4-2|NA|15|TRBJ2-5
TGTGCCAGCAGCCTCAATACAGGGAAACAAGAGACCCAGTACTTC
CASSLNTGKQETQYF
>NA|TRBV4-1|NA|15|TRBJ1-4
TGCGCCAGCAGCCAAGAGGGGGAGGGAAATGAAAAACTGTTTTTT
CASSQEGEGNEKLFF
>NA|TRBV7-2|NA|18|TRBJ1-5
TGTGCCAGCAGCTTGGGAAGGGTTGGAGGTTATAGCAATCAGCCCCAGCATTTT
CASSLGRVGGYSNQPQHF
>NA|TRBV5-4|TRBD2|16|TRBJ2-5
TGTGCCAGCAGCTACGGACTAGCGGGGGGTTTCGGGACCCAGTACTTC
CASSYGLAGGFGTQYF
>NA|TRBV6-2/TRBV6-3|NA|17|TRBJ2-7
TGTGCCAGCAGTTACAATCACGGGGGTCCCAGCTCCTACGAGCAGTACTTC
CASSYNHGGPSSYEQYF
>NA|TRBV7-6|NA|14|TRBJ2-3
TGTGCCAGCAGCTTAAATTTAGCGGAAGATACGCAGTATTTT
CASSLNLAEDTQYF
>once|TRBV27|NA|9|TRBJ1-5
TGTGCCAGCAGTTTATCGTCCCCGTTT
CASSLSSPF
>NA|TRBV6-5|TRBD2|15|TRBJ2-7
TGTGCCAGCAGATTGGGACTAGCGGGGTTCTACGAGCAGTACTTC
CASRLGLAGFYEQYF
>NA|TRBV6-2/TRBV6-3|TRBD2|14|TRBJ2-1
TGTGCCAGCTGCCGCGGGGGGGCGGACAATGAGCAGTTCTTC
CASCRGGADNEQFF
>NA|TRBV19|TRBD1|14|TRBJ2-1
TGTGCCAGTAAATCCGGGACAGGGCACAATGAGCAGTTCTTC
CASKSGTGHNEQFF
>NA|TRBV6-5|NA|13|TRBJ2-3
TGTGCCAGCAGTCCCGGCGCCGGGGATACGCAGTATTTT
CASSPGAGDTQYF
>NA|TRBV4-1|TRBD1|17|TRBJ2-2
TGCGCCAGCAGCCAAGCCCTGGGACAGGGTAATCCCGGGGAGCTGTTTTTT
CASSQALGQGNPGELFF